This passage covers 26 T cell receptor beta chains from one sample sequenced in a study of cytomegalovirus exposure and HLA in healthy donors. Both 60 Vbeta primers and 13 Jbeta primers went into the PCR. Generated by immunoSEQ multiplex PCR, the TCRdb table keeps only in-frame clones and is missing some. This repertoire shows roughly 160,000 clones, about three quarters found once; its top ten account for around 2.6%. Sequencing used PBMCs. The receptor source for this set is a female donor in good health and CMV-seronegative.

The chain links TRBV4-1 to TRBJ2-7; 9 positions match TRBD1. Trimming at V came to 3 bases and at J to 2 bases, leaving 5 bases not matched to a gene. Germline assignment: CDR1 MGHRA and CDR2 YSYEKL. The CDR3 spans 15 residues. The DNA for the CDR3 is TGCGCCAGCAGCCACCCCGGGACAGGGCCCTACGAGCAGTACTTC. Its translation is CASSHPGTGPYEQYF.

The gene calls are TRBV4-1 and TRBJ2-2, with 8 nucleotides matching TRBD1. J lost 1 base, V lost 6 bases, and 19 bases had no gene match. The CDR3 consists of 20 residues. Germline CDR1 MGHRA, CDR2 YSYEKL. The CDR3 here is CASSRYPLSGQGKNTGELFF. DNA for the CDR3: TGCGCCAGCAGTCGATACCCCCTGTCCGGACAGGGTAAGAACACCGGGGAGCTGTTTTTT.

The chain employs TRBV2 and TRBJ2-5; D might be TRBD1 (6 bases). The end of the DNA fits TRBJ2-7 better, so the J call may be wrong. Germline CDR1 reads SNHLY; CDR2 reads FYNNEI. The CDR3 is 15 residues long. CDR3 loop: CASRVEGGYPYEQYF. For the CDR3, the DNA is TGTGCCAGCAGGGTGGAAGGGGGTTATCCGTACGAGCAGTACTTC.

The chain employs TRBV29-1 and TRBJ1-1, with D tentatively TRBD1 (6 bases). The CDR3 loop spans 15 amino acids. Germline V gene lookup returns CDR1 SQVTM and CDR2 ANQGSEA. Trimming left V 0 bases short and J 4 bases short, with 15 bases between. Here the CDR3 reads CSVEESGGLGTEAFF. The CDR3 region has the DNA TGCAGCGTTGAAGAATCGGGGGGGCTTGGCACTGAAGCTTTCTTT.

The V gene is TRBV9, the J gene TRBJ2-1; tentatively, D is TRBD2 (6 bases). Germline CDR1 SGDLS, CDR2 YYNGEE. The V gene lost 4 bases and the J gene lost 0 bases, with 11 bases spanning the gap. This CDR3 region has 15 residues. This chain's CDR3 is CASSWGGSSYNEQFF. The CDR3 nucleotides are TGTGCCAGCAGCTGGGGAGGAAGCTCCTACAATGAGCAGTTCTTC.

The rearrangement uses TRBV5-4 and TRBJ1-2; TRBD1 matches 10 bases. This CDR3 contains 15 residues. Trimming took 4 bases from V and 3 from J; bases not matched to a gene: 6. Germline lookup yields CDR1 SGHNT and CDR2 YYREEE (reference sequence). CDR3 loop: CASSPDRGPYYGYTF. DNA of the CDR3: TGTGCCAGCAGCCCCGACAGGGGGCCCTACTATGGCTACACCTTC.

V gene TRBV5-1 combines with J gene TRBJ1-1, with 8 bases aligning to TRBD1. Germline V gene sequence: CDR1 SGHRS, CDR2 YFSETQ. V lost 5 bases to trimming and J lost 4 bases; unmatched junction nucleotides: 13. The CDR3 covers 16 residues. For the CDR3, the DNA is TGCGCCAGCAGGCTACCAGGGGGCGGAAAGATCACTGAAGCTTTCTTT. Translating gives CASRLPGGGKITEAFF.

The rearrangement uses TRBV9 and TRBJ1-2; 7 nucleotides line up with TRBD1. CDR1 and CDR2 (germline): SGDLS, YYNGEE. This CDR3 is 13 amino acids long. V was pared by 0 bases and J by 8 bases, with 4 bases of the junction left unmatched. In DNA, the CDR3 is TGTGCCAGCAGCGTAGGGGGGACAGCGGGCTACACCTTC. It codes for CASSVGGTAGYTF.

The chain joins TRBV4-3 to TRBJ2-7, with 9 bases aligning to TRBD2. J was trimmed by 2 bases and V by 1 base; bases with no gene match: 3. Germline-derived CDR1 and CDR2 are LGHNA and YSLEER. This CDR3 is built from 15 residues. DNA for the CDR3: TGCGCCAGCAGCCAAGTAGGACTAGCGACCTACGAGCAGTACTTC. This encodes CASSQVGLATYEQYF.

This clone was counted a single time. The chain is built from TRBV30 and TRBJ1-2; tentative D call: TRBD1 (6 bases). V was shortened by 0 bases and J by 4 bases, with 9 bases between the two germline ends. Germline assignment: CDR1 GTSNPN and CDR2 SVGIG (reference sequence). The CDR3 sequence is 13 residues long. CDR3 bases: TGTGCCTGGAGTGTGGCGGGGGCCTATGGCTACACCTTC. Translated, it gives CAWSVAGAYGYTF.

The J gene is TRBJ1-1, the V gene TRBV11-2, with D possibly TRBD1 on 6 matching bases. V was cut by 6 bases and J by 4 bases, with 18 bases left in between. CDR3 length: 15 residues. The germline gives CDR1 SGHAT, CDR2 FQNNGV. The CDR3 DNA is TGTGCCAGCAGTATGCGGGGAGGGGGGACCACTGAAGCTTTCTTT. Amino acids: CASSMRGGGTTEAFF.

CDR3 nucleotides: TGTGCCAGAGCGGGGACAGGGGCCACCGGGGAGCTGTTTTTT. This codes for CARAGTGATGELFF. V gene TRBV2 combines with J gene TRBJ2-2, with TRBD1 identical over 10 bases. The CDR3 runs to 14 residues. Germline-derived CDR1 and CDR2 are SNHLY and FYNNEI. The V segment lost 9 bases and the J segment 4 bases; nucleotides outside the gene matches: 5.

This clone was observed a few times. The V and J genes are TRBV9 and TRBJ2-5, with a possible D match to TRBD2 (6 bases). In germline, CDR1 is SGDLS, CDR2 YYNGEE. V was cut by 0 bases and J by 3 bases, with 12 bases left in between. This CDR3 has 15 residues. The CDR3 region is CASSVDQRREETQYF. CDR3 coding DNA: TGTGCCAGCAGCGTAGACCAGCGGAGGGAAGAGACCCAGTACTTC.

The rearrangement joins TRBV9 to TRBJ1-4, with TRBD1 as a possible D gene (6 bases). V was cut by 0 bases and J by 4 bases, with 7 bases left in between. CDR3 length: 14 amino acids. Germline V gene sequence: CDR1 SGDLS, CDR2 YYNGEE. CDR3 protein: CASSVGRGNEKLFF. Written as DNA, the CDR3 is TGTGCCAGCAGCGTAGGCAGGGGTAATGAAAAACTGTTTTTT.

The gene calls are TRBV4-2 and TRBJ2-1; 16 bases match TRBD2. The CDR3 sequence is 17 residues long. Germline V gene sequence: CDR1 LGHNA, CDR2 YNFKEQ. Trimming removed 3 bases from V and 7 bases from J; junction bases left unmatched: 6. The CDR3 nucleotides read TGTGCCAGCAGCCACGGGACTAGCGGGGGGGGAGGGAATGAGCAGTTCTTC. This gives the protein CASSHGTSGGGGNEQFF.

This sequence joins TRBV6-6 and TRBJ2-7; D is perhaps TRBD1 (6 bases). Germline V gene sequence: CDR1 MNHNY, CDR2 SVGAGI (reference sequence). V lost 6 bases, J lost 1 base, and 13 bases lay in between. The CDR3 is made up of 14 amino acids. In nucleotides, the CDR3 is TGTGCCAGCAGACCCCGGACAGTGTCCTACGAGCAGTACTTC. Translating it yields CASRPRTVSYEQYF.

There are a few counts of this clone. The gene calls are TRBV30 and TRBJ2-2; TRBD2 aligns across 11 bases. The germline gives CDR1 GTSNPN, CDR2 SVGIG (reference sequence). Trimming removed 0 bases from V and 3 bases from J; junction bases left unmatched: 0. The CDR3 totals 15 residues. CDR3 loop: CAWSVLAGDTGELFF. CDR3 nucleotides: TGTGCCTGGAGTGTACTAGCGGGAGACACCGGGGAGCTGTTTTTT.

The genes are TRBV9 and TRBJ1-4; weak D call: TRBD1 (6 bases). This CDR3 is 15 amino acids long. The germline V gene has CDR1 SGDLS and CDR2 YYNGEE. Trimming cost V 3 bases and J 0 bases, with 9 bases left between them. The CDR3 DNA sequence: TGTGCCAGCAGCGCCCGGACAGCAACTAATGAAAAACTGTTTTTT. Amino acids: CASSARTATNEKLFF.

The chain is built from TRBV12-5 and TRBJ1-5, with 10 bases that match TRBD1. The CDR3 has 14 amino acids. The germline V gene encodes CDR1 LGHNT and CDR2 FRNRAP. V was pared by 6 bases and J by 4 bases, with 3 bases of the junction left unmatched. The CDR3 DNA follows: TGTGCTAGTGGCCCGGACAGGGGGAATCAGCCCCAGCATTTT. Its protein is CASGPDRGNQPQHF.

The chain uses TRBV5-1 and TRBJ1-2, with D uncertain. V was pared by 1 base and J by 4 bases, with 11 bases between. CDR3 length: 14 amino acids. From germline, CDR1 is SGHRS and CDR2 YFSETQ. The CDR3: CASSLSLPRYGYTF. CDR3 sequence (DNA): TGCGCCAGCAGCTTGAGCCTACCGCGCTATGGCTACACCTTC.

The chain uses TRBV15 and TRBJ2-7; D remains unclear. V was trimmed by 0 bases and J by 1 base, leaving 10 bases between them. The CDR3 runs to 15 residues. Looked up from germline, CDR1 is LNHNV and CDR2 is YYDKDF (reference sequence). CDR3 loop: CATSREKSRSYEQYF. CDR3 DNA sequence: TGTGCCACCAGCAGAGAAAAAAGCAGGTCCTACGAGCAGTACTTC.

The chain uses TRBV11-3 and TRBJ2-2, with 8 bases matching TRBD1. The CDR3 is made up of 14 amino acids. Germline V gene data show CDR1 as SGHNT and CDR2 as YENEEA. With 3 bases clipped from V and 6 bases from J, the junction kept 3 bases outside the gene matches. CDR3 residues: CASSFRGLAGELFF. CDR3 bases: TGTGCCAGCAGCTTCAGGGGGCTGGCCGGGGAGCTGTTTTTT.

This rearrangement joins TRBV4-2 to TRBJ2-7, with TRBD2 identical over 8 bases. Germline-derived CDR1 and CDR2 are LGHNA and YNFKEQ. This CDR3 contains 14 residues. V lost 6 bases to trimming and J lost 1 base; unmatched junction nucleotides: 5. CDR3 DNA: TGTGCCAGCAGAAGAACGGGAGGGTCCTACGAGCAGTACTTC. Protein sequence: CASRRTGGSYEQYF.

The rearrangement links TRBV30 to TRBJ2-7, with TRBD2 matching over 12 bases. Trimming cost V 3 bases and J 4 bases; bases outside gene matches: 1. Looked up from germline, CDR1 is GTSNPN and CDR2 is SVGIG (reference sequence). The CDR3 has 13 amino acids. This chain's CDR3 is CAWRGLAGYEQYF. The CDR3 coding sequence is TGTGCCTGGAGGGGACTAGCGGGTTACGAGCAGTACTTC.

This clone was counted once. V is TRBV28 and J is TRBJ1-1; a weak D match, TRBD1 (5 bases). V dropped 3 bases and J dropped 7 bases, with 12 bases sitting between them. The CDR3 sequence is 13 residues long. CDR1 and CDR2 from the germline V gene are MDHEN and SYDVKM. Here the CDR3 DNA reads TGTGCCAGCAGTTTGGCGGGGCAGGGTGAAGCTTTCTTT. Residues: CASSLAGQGEAFF.

This clone was counted only a few times. This rearrangement joins TRBV27 to TRBJ2-3; a weak D match, TRBD2 (5 bases). The CDR3 runs 19 residues. Trimming stripped 6 bases from V and 0 bases from J, with 25 bases between. Germline CDR1 MNHEY, CDR2 SMNVEV (reference sequence). The CDR3 here is CASSKQRKTFSRSTDTQYF. In DNA, the CDR3 is TGTGCCAGCAGCAAACAGCGGAAGACCTTTTCTCGTAGCACAGATACGCAGTATTTT.